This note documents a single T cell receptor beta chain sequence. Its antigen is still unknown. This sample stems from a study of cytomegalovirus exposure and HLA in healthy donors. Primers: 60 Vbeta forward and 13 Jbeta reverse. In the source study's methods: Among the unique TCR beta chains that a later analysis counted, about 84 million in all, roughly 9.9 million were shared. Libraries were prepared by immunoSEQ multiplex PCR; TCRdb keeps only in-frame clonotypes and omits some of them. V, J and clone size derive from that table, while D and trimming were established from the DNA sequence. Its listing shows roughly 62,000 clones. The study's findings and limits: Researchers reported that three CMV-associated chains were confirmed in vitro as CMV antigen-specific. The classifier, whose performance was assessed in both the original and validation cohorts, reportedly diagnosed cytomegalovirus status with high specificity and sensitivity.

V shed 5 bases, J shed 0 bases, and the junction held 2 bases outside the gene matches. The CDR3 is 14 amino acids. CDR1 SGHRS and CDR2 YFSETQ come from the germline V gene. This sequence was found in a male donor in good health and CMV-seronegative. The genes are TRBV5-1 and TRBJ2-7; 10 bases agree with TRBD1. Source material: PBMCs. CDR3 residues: CASSRTGGSYEQYF. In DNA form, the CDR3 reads TGCGCCAGCAGTAGGACAGGGGGCTCCTACGAGCAGTACTTC.